One sample yielded the 6 T cell receptor beta chains listed below, sequenced in a study of blood T cells in healthy people across ages. The authors ran a second PCR of roughly 6 to 12 cycles using a sample-barcoded 5' primer and a J-beta primer mix. MiXCR was run by TCRdb on the 5' RACE reads, yielding one entry per CDR3 protein. The data hold 1.2 million to 1.5 million distinct CDR3 sequences, with 59% observed a single time. Sequenced input: blood. These receptors all stem from a man between 18 and 29 years old in good health.

The chain recombines TRBV6-6 with TRBJ2-7; D may be TRBD2 (5 bases). Germline values: CDR1 MNHNY, CDR2 SVGAGI (reference sequence). The CDR3 is 14 residues long. Trimming took off 5 bases at V and 3 bases at J, with 14 bases between the two ends. The CDR3 spells CASSPSSEHYEQYF. In DNA, the CDR3 is TGTGCCAGCAGTCCTAGCTCGGAACACTACGAGCAGTACTTC.

There are a few counts of this clonotype. The chain is built from TRBV4-3 and TRBJ1-2, with 7 bases lining up with TRBD1. The CDR3 runs to 13 residues. Germline CDR1 and CDR2: LGHNA and YSLEER. V shed 8 bases and J 1 base; nucleotides not matched to a gene: 4. The CDR3 reads CASGDRNNYGYTF. CDR3 bases: TGCGCCAGCGGGGACAGAAATAACTATGGCTACACCTTC.

V and J are TRBV6-2 or TRBV6-3 and TRBJ1-2; 7 bases line up with TRBD1. The trim removed 0 bases at V and 4 bases at J, leaving 5 bases unmatched. Germline loops: CDR1 MNHEY, CDR2 SVGEGT. The CDR3 extends over 15 amino acids. The CDR3 bases are TGTGCCAGCAGTTACTCAGAACGGACAGGCTATGGCTACACCTTC. Its translation: CASSYSERTGYGYTF.

As concerns this clonotype: The junction departs from the called germline gene at one end, perhaps through a read error. The chain has TRBV18 and TRBJ2-6, with D hard to call. CDR1 and CDR2 from the germline V gene are KGHSH and LQKENI. CDR3 length equals 15 residues. CDR3: CASSPPGPGANVLTF. In nucleotides, the CDR3 is TGTGCCAGCTCCCCACCAGGCCCTGGGGCCAACGTCCTGACTTTC.

The rearrangement joins TRBV27 to TRBJ2-5; no clear D gene. Trimming cost V 3 bases and J 11 bases, with 19 bases left between them. Germline CDR1 is MNHEY and CDR2 is SMNVEV (reference sequence). The CDR3 extends over 14 amino acids. DNA for the CDR3: TGTGCCAGCAGTTTGGGATCGGCCTACAATGAGCAGTACTTC. Protein product: CASSLGSAYNEQYF.

V is TRBV7-2 and J is TRBJ2-4; D is possibly TRBD2 (5 bases). Trimming pared 5 bases from V and 2 bases from J, leaving 13 bases between. The length of the CDR3 is 15 residues. Germline V gene lookup returns CDR1 SGHTA and CDR2 FQGNSA. DNA of the CDR3: TGTGCCAGCAGCCCTCAGAGGGTATCCAAAAACATTCAGTACTTC. This codes for CASSPQRVSKNIQYF.